These T cell receptor beta chains were read from a single sample in a study of blood T cell repertoires in COVID-19. Profiled with immunoSEQ multiplex PCR; TCRdb holds only in-frame clones, not every one. The data show under 200,000 clones, roughly 80% seen once. The sequenced sample consisted of PBMCs or T cells enriched from blood (not recorded which). The receptors come from an older woman who had recovered from COVID-19. Both conserved end residues are part of each CDR3. A D gene is named only where the DNA matches it firmly. Clone size is given for some rows only: seen once, a few or many times, or a class if the clone is expanded.

D gene: -
V gene: TRBV7-2
clone size: -
J gene: TRBJ2-1
CDR3 protein: CASSLPGVRDNEQFF
CDR3 DNA: TGTGCCAGCAGCCTTCCGGGGGTACGAGACAATGAGCAGTTCTTC

D gene: TRBD1
V gene: TRBV11-2
clone size: -
J gene: TRBJ2-7
CDR3 protein: CASSLGTGAYEQYF
CDR3 DNA: TGTGCCAGCAGCTTAGGGACAGGGGCCTACGAGCAGTACTTC

D gene: TRBD2
V gene: TRBV3-1/TRBV3-2
clone size: -
J gene: TRBJ2-1
CDR3 protein: CASSQVERGAAYNEQFF
CDR3 DNA: TGTGCCAGCAGCCAAGTGGAGCGGGGGGCCGCCTACAATGAGCAGTTCTTC

D gene: -
V gene: TRBV2
clone size: -
J gene: TRBJ1-4
CDR3 protein: CASSDRVTNEKLFF
CDR3 DNA: TGTGCCAGCAGTGACAGGGTCACTAATGAAAAACTGTTTTTT

D gene: -
V gene: TRBV28
clone size: once
J gene: TRBJ1-6
CDR3 protein: CASSRTVLMNSPLHF
CDR3 DNA: TGTGCCAGCAGTAGGACAGTCTTAATGAATTCACCCCTCCACTTT

D gene: TRBD1
V gene: TRBV6-5
clone size: -
J gene: TRBJ1-5
CDR3 protein: CASSAGQHSNQPQHF
CDR3 DNA: TGTGCCAGCAGCGCGGGACAGCATAGCAATCAGCCCCAGCATTTT

D gene: TRBD2
V gene: TRBV2
clone size: -
J gene: TRBJ2-1
CDR3 protein: CASRGSGGGRYEQFF
CDR3 DNA: TGTGCCAGCCGGGGTTCGGGGGGAGGTAGATATGAGCAGTTCTTC

D gene: TRBD1
V gene: TRBV24-1
clone size: -
J gene: TRBJ1-2
CDR3 protein: CATSDATSDRGHGYTF
CDR3 DNA: TGTGCCACCAGTGACGCTACGTCAGACAGGGGGCATGGCTACACCTTC

D gene: -
V gene: TRBV2
clone size: few
J gene: TRBJ2-1
CDR3 protein: CASNQGSYNEQFF
CDR3 DNA: TGTGCCAGCAACCAGGGCTCCTACAATGAGCAGTTCTTC

D gene: TRBD1
V gene: TRBV3-1/TRBV3-2
clone size: -
J gene: TRBJ1-2
CDR3 protein: CASSRTGNYGYTF
CDR3 DNA: TGTGCCAGCAGCCGGACAGGGAACTATGGCTACACCTTC

D gene: -
V gene: TRBV15
clone size: -
J gene: TRBJ1-2
CDR3 protein: CATSRDFPGYTF
CDR3 DNA: TGTGCCACCAGCAGAGATTTTCCGGGGTACACCTTC

D gene: TRBD2
V gene: TRBV6-4
clone size: -
J gene: TRBJ2-3
CDR3 protein: CASSELAGLDTQYF
CDR3 DNA: TGTGCCAGCAGTGAGCTAGCGGGGTTAGATACGCAGTATTTT

D gene: -
V gene: TRBV3-1/TRBV3-2
clone size: -
J gene: TRBJ2-5
CDR3 protein: CASSQGLALQETQYF
CDR3 DNA: TGTGCCAGCAGCCAAGGCCTAGCCCTACAAGAGACCCAGTACTTC

D gene: -
V gene: TRBV19
clone size: -
J gene: TRBJ1-2
CDR3 protein: CASSPLGQSYGYTF
CDR3 DNA: TGTGCCAGTAGTCCCTTAGGACAGTCTTATGGCTACACCTTC

D gene: -
V gene: TRBV30
clone size: -
J gene: TRBJ1-3
CDR3 protein: CAWIAGSGNTIYF
CDR3 DNA: TGTGCCTGGATCGCGGGGTCTGGAAACACCATATATTTT

D gene: -
V gene: TRBV12-3/TRBV12-4
clone size: -
J gene: TRBJ1-3
CDR3 protein: CASASSGNTIYF
CDR3 DNA: TGTGCCAGCGCGAGCTCTGGAAACACCATATATTTT

D gene: -
V gene: TRBV2
clone size: -
J gene: TRBJ2-5
CDR3 protein: CASSPQGRDQETQYF
CDR3 DNA: TGTGCCAGCAGTCCCCAAGGGAGAGATCAAGAGACCCAGTACTTC

D gene: -
V gene: TRBV5-1
clone size: -
J gene: TRBJ2-3
CDR3 protein: CASSLYSGTDTQYF
CDR3 DNA: TGCGCCAGCAGCTTGTATTCAGGGACAGATACGCAGTATTTT